This note documents a single T cell receptor (beta chain) sequence. CDR1 is SGHNT, CDR2 YENEEA, per germline. The germline V and J ends were trimmed by 5 bases and 4 bases, with 7 bases remaining between them. The CDR3 is 12 residues long. The record originates from a study of blood T cell repertoires in COVID-19. Methods used by the authors: It was from reference gene primer amplification that nucleated cell counts were estimated. Profiled with immunoSEQ multiplex PCR; TCRdb holds only in-frame clones, not every one. V, J and clone size derive from that table, while D and trimming were established from the DNA sequence. The profile shows nearly 250,000 clones, roughly 86% of them singletons.

The material sequenced was peripheral blood. V is TRBV11-3 and J is TRBJ2-3; perhaps TRBD2 as D (6 bases). The sequence was collected from a woman aged 55-75 years who had recovered from COVID-19. CDR3 sequence: CASSASADTQYF. The CDR3 bases are TGTGCCAGCAGCGCTAGCGCAGATACGCAGTATTTT.